These T cell receptor beta chains were read from a single sample in a study of CD8+CD57+ T cells in acquired aplastic anemia. TCRdb re-called the reads through MiXCR, storing one row per CDR3 protein. The table has a few hundred thousand distinct CDR3 sequences, around a third seen once. The sample was sorted CD4+, CD8+, or CD8+CD57+ T cells (not recorded which) from PBMCs. Every receptor here comes from a human donor with aplastic anemia. Both conserved end residues are part of each CDR3. D genes are given only for firm matches. Expanded clones are given a class, and other clones once, few, many or no size at all.

V gene: TRBV6-5; clone size: -; D gene: -; J gene: TRBJ1-4; CDR3 DNA: TGTGCCAGCAGTTACTCGTCTGCGTATAATGAAAAACTGTTTTTT; CDR3 protein: CASSYSSAYNEKLFF
V gene: TRBV30; clone size: once; D gene: TRBD1; J gene: TRBJ2-5; CDR3 DNA: TGTGCCTGGAGTCGGGACAGACAAGAGACCCAGTACTTC; CDR3 protein: CAWSRDRQETQYF
V gene: TRBV29-1; clone size: many; D gene: -; J gene: TRBJ2-2; CDR3 DNA: TGCAGCGCCGGACTGTTCACCGGGGAGCTGTTTTTT; CDR3 protein: CSAGLFTGELFF
V gene: TRBV2; clone size: -; D gene: TRBD2; J gene: TRBJ2-1; CDR3 DNA: TGTGCCAGCCCTCGGGCTAGCGGGAGGTACAATGAGCAGTTCTTC; CDR3 protein: CASPRASGRYNEQFF
V gene: TRBV7-9; clone size: -; D gene: -; J gene: TRBJ1-2; CDR3 DNA: TGTGCCAGCAGCAATATTAACTTGTTTGGCTACACCTTC; CDR3 protein: CASSNINLFGYTF
V gene: TRBV7-6; clone size: few; D gene: -; J gene: TRBJ1-6; CDR3 DNA: TGTGCCAGCAGCTTAGGGGGCGTCGGATCACCCCTCCACTTT; CDR3 protein: CASSLGGVGSPLHF
V gene: TRBV12-3/TRBV12-4; clone size: many; D gene: -; J gene: TRBJ1-2; CDR3 DNA: TGTGCCAGCAGTTTAGCACAGGGAGCGGCTGGCTACACCTTC; CDR3 protein: CASSLAQGAAGYTF
V gene: TRBV20-1; clone size: many; D gene: -; J gene: TRBJ2-7; CDR3 DNA: TGCAGTGCTAGACCCCTGCGATCTGGGGAGCAGTACTTC; CDR3 protein: CSARPLRSGEQYF
V gene: TRBV25-1; clone size: few; D gene: -; J gene: TRBJ2-3; CDR3 DNA: TGTGCCAGCAGTGAAGCGGCAAGGACAGTAACAGATACGCAGTATTTT; CDR3 protein: CASSEAARTVTDTQYF
V gene: TRBV24-1; clone size: many; D gene: -; J gene: TRBJ2-1; CDR3 DNA: TGTGCCACCAGTGGCGGCAGCTCCTACAATGAGCAGTTCTTC; CDR3 protein: CATSGGSSYNEQFF
V gene: TRBV7-3; clone size: few; D gene: TRBD1; J gene: TRBJ2-1; CDR3 DNA: TGTGCCAGCAGCCTAACAGGGGCGAGTTACAATGAGCAGTTCTTC; CDR3 protein: CASSLTGASYNEQFF
V gene: TRBV24-1; clone size: -; D gene: TRBD1; J gene: TRBJ2-7; CDR3 DNA: TGTGCCACCAGGAACCCGGGACAGGGGAACCACGAGCAGTACTTC; CDR3 protein: CATRNPGQGNHEQYF
V gene: TRBV5-1; clone size: -; D gene: -; J gene: TRBJ1-1; CDR3 DNA: TGCGCCAGCAGCTTCGCCGGTTCGGACACTGAAGCTTTCTTT; CDR3 protein: CASSFAGSDTEAFF
V gene: TRBV20-1; clone size: -; D gene: -; J gene: TRBJ1-3; CDR3 DNA: TGCAGTGCTAGAAACAAGGGAAACACCATATATTTT; CDR3 protein: CSARNKGNTIYF
V gene: TRBV11-3; clone size: -; D gene: -; J gene: TRBJ2-2; CDR3 DNA: TGTGCCAGCAGCCCGGCGAAGTATCACTCCGGGGAGCTGTTTTTT; CDR3 protein: CASSPAKYHSGELFF
V gene: TRBV9; clone size: many; D gene: TRBD2; J gene: TRBJ2-5; CDR3 DNA: TGTGCCAGCAGCGCGGGACTAGCGGGAGGCCTAGAGACCCAGTACTTC; CDR3 protein: CASSAGLAGGLETQYF
V gene: TRBV12-5; clone size: few; D gene: -; J gene: TRBJ1-1; CDR3 DNA: TGTGCTAGTGGTTTGGCGGGACTGACGAACACTGAAGCTTTCTTT; CDR3 protein: CASGLAGLTNTEAFF
V gene: TRBV12-3/TRBV12-4; clone size: -; D gene: TRBD1; J gene: TRBJ1-3; CDR3 DNA: TGTGCCAGCAGTGCCGGGACAGGGAGGAACACCATATATTTT; CDR3 protein: CASSAGTGRNTIYF
V gene: TRBV20-1; clone size: -; D gene: -; J gene: TRBJ2-7; CDR3 DNA: TGCAGTGCCAGCAGCCTCAGGGTCCACGAGCAGTACTTC; CDR3 protein: CSASSLRVHEQYF
V gene: TRBV25-1; clone size: many; D gene: -; J gene: TRBJ2-3; CDR3 DNA: TGTGCCAGCAGTGTAACTAGCACAGATACGCAGTATTTT; CDR3 protein: CASSVTSTDTQYF
V gene: TRBV7-2; clone size: -; D gene: -; J gene: TRBJ2-2; CDR3 DNA: TGTGCCAGCAGCTTAGTTGGTGACGGGGAGCTGTTTTTT; CDR3 protein: CASSLVGDGELFF
V gene: TRBV20-1; clone size: many; D gene: TRBD1; J gene: TRBJ1-6; CDR3 DNA: TGCAGTGCTCAGGGACAGTTGGATTCACCCCTCCACTTT; CDR3 protein: CSAQGQLDSPLHF